This T cell receptor (beta chain) was profiled in a study of post-analysis software for immune sequencing data. General observations from the study: Samples sharing a preparation batch grouped tightly together when assessed by F measure. Significantly decreased normalized Chao1 diversity was recorded for multiple sclerosis patients relative to controls. Patients had higher frequencies than controls of five TRBV segments, including TRBV5-6, TRBV5-1 and TRBV20-1.

The V end was cut by 7 bases, the J end by 9 bases, with 14 bases between. The germline V gene encodes CDR1 SGHNT and CDR2 YENEEA. The CDR3 has 12 amino acids. Unique molecular identifiers had been added to the TCR beta cDNA libraries. In TCRdb, the PCR reads were re-called with MiXCR into one record per CDR3 protein. This table has 650,000 to 900,000 distinct CDR3 sequences, around 45% appearing once. As for this clonotype: What it recognizes is unknown.

The sample consisted of blood. This clonotype was sampled from a girl aged 5 to 17 with multiple sclerosis. The chain uses TRBV11-3 and TRBJ2-3, with D perhaps TRBD2 (5 bases). CDR3 coding DNA: TGTGCCAGCAATCCTGGAGGTCTCACGCAGTATTTT. Translation: CASNPGGLTQYF.